Listed below are T cell receptor beta chains from one sample, sequenced in a study of T-cell reconstitution after alpha-beta-depleted transplantation in children. MiXCR, run by TCRdb on the PCR reads, gives a single entry per CDR3 protein. The sample carries about 870,000 distinct CDR3 sequences, less than 20% recorded once. This specimen was PBMCs, mostly from graft donor cells, taken 360 days after TCRalphabeta/CD19-depleted stem cell transplant. These receptors originate from a male patient younger than 18 who had a stem cell transplant for acute lymphoblastic leukemia, so the T cells may come from the graft donor. The CDR3 runs from the conserved cysteine through the conserved F or W. D genes are given only for firm matches. Where a row states a size, it is once, few, many or the class of an expanded clone; other rows omit it.

TRBV11-2	-	TRBJ2-7	-	12	CASSPITYEQYF	TGTGCCAGCAGCCCTATAACCTACGAGCAGTACTTC
TRBV7-6	-	TRBJ2-3	-	16	CASSLVGPPSTDTQYF	TGTGCCAGCAGCTTGGTAGGGCCGCCTAGCACAGATACGCAGTATTTT
TRBV7-6	-	TRBJ1-4	-	15	CASKRAGTSNEKLFF	TGTGCCAGCAAACGAGCCGGGACATCTAATGAAAAACTGTTTTTT
TRBV27	-	TRBJ2-7	few	13	CASSSLPGDEQYF	TGTGCCAGCAGTTCCCTACCCGGGGACGAGCAGTACTTC
TRBV4-2	-	TRBJ2-2	many	15	CASSQGGDYVGELFF	TGTGCCAGCAGCCAAGGGGGCGATTACGTCGGGGAGCTGTTTTTT
TRBV5-6	TRBD2	TRBJ2-1	few	15	CASSNPGLALNEQFF	TGTGCCAGCAGCAATCCGGGACTAGCGCTCAATGAGCAGTTCTTC
TRBV5-1	TRBD1	TRBJ2-7	few	15	CASSRGTGMRYEQYF	TGCGCCAGCAGCAGGGGGACAGGGATGCGTTACGAGCAGTACTTC
TRBV7-7	TRBD2	TRBJ2-1	few	17	CASSLVVASGRAGEQFF	TGTGCCAGCAGCTTAGTAGTCGCTAGCGGGAGGGCCGGTGAGCAGTTCTTC
TRBV5-1	-	TRBJ2-3	few	13	CASSLAQRDTQYF	TGCGCCAGCAGCTTAGCCCAGCGGGATACGCAGTATTTT
TRBV11-3	-	TRBJ2-5	-	15	CASSLGAASQETQYF	TGTGCCAGCAGCTTGGGCGCGGCCAGCCAAGAGACCCAGTACTTC
TRBV27	-	TRBJ2-7	many	14	CASSFKGAIYEQYF	TGTGCCAGCAGTTTTAAAGGGGCTATCTACGAGCAGTACTTC
TRBV12-3/TRBV12-4	-	TRBJ2-1	-	16	CASSLGQGGWHNEQFF	TGTGCCAGCAGTTTAGGGCAGGGCGGCTGGCACAATGAGCAGTTCTTC
TRBV29-1	-	TRBJ2-5	few	12	CSAGRPAETQYF	TGCAGCGCCGGCAGGCCCGCGGAGACCCAGTACTTC
TRBV5-1	-	TRBJ2-1	few	14	CASSFRGAPNEQFF	TGCGCCAGCAGCTTCCGCGGGGCCCCCAATGAGCAGTTCTTC
TRBV20-1	TRBD2	TRBJ2-5	few	14	CSARDGAGGPTQYF	TGCAGTGCTAGAGACGGGGCGGGGGGGCCCACCCAGTACTTC
TRBV12-3/TRBV12-4	-	TRBJ1-3	few	18	CASSLASQGPFPGNTIYF	TGTGCCAGCAGTTTAGCGTCCCAGGGGCCTTTCCCCGGAAACACCATATATTTT
TRBV6-5	-	TRBJ2-5	once	16	CASSYSARGRRETQYF	TGTGCCAGCAGTTACTCGGCTCGGGGGCGTCGGGAGACCCAGTACTTC
TRBV4-1	-	TRBJ2-1	few	15	CASSQERGWYNEQFF	TGCGCCAGCAGCCAAGAGCGAGGGTGGTACAATGAGCAGTTCTTC
TRBV29-1	-	TRBJ2-1	few	10	CSGETNEQFF	TGCAGCGGTGAGACTAATGAGCAGTTCTTC
TRBV5-1	-	TRBJ1-1	-	12	CASSLTSAEAFF	TGCGCCAGCAGCTTGACTTCCGCTGAAGCTTTCTTT
TRBV2	-	TRBJ2-2	few	16	CASSDYRVGSNGELFF	TGTGCCAGCAGTGACTACAGGGTTGGCTCGAACGGGGAGCTGTTTTTT
TRBV5-4	TRBD1	TRBJ1-4	few	15	CASSIGTVSNEKLFF	TGTGCCAGCAGCATCGGGACAGTCAGTAATGAAAAACTGTTTTTT
TRBV7-6	-	TRBJ1-3	few	16	CASSLAWVSSGNTIYF	TGTGCCAGCAGCTTAGCGTGGGTGAGCTCTGGAAACACCATATATTTT
TRBV7-2	-	TRBJ2-2	-	12	CASSRTSRELFF	TGTGCCAGCAGTCGAACTAGCCGGGAGCTGTTTTTT
TRBV29-1	-	TRBJ1-5	-	15	CSVTTGAYSNQPQHF	TGCAGCGTGACGACTGGGGCATATAGCAATCAGCCCCAGCATTTT
TRBV7-9	TRBD2	TRBJ2-3	-	17	CASSLYGLAGRSDTQYF	TGTGCCAGCAGCCTTTATGGACTAGCGGGAAGGTCAGATACGCAGTATTTT
TRBV5-1	TRBD2	TRBJ2-3	-	16	CASSSRTSGRADTQYF	TGTGCCAGCAGTTCCCGGACTAGCGGGAGGGCGGATACGCAGTATTTT
TRBV10-1	-	TRBJ2-1	-	14	CASSERLVGNEQFF	TGCGCCAGCAGTGAGAGGCTAGTGGGCAATGAGCAGTTCTTC
TRBV5-6	TRBD2	TRBJ2-7	few	17	CASSLAASGRWGNEQYF	TGTGCCAGCAGCTTGGCGGCTAGCGGGAGGTGGGGGAACGAGCAGTACTTC
TRBV12-3/TRBV12-4	TRBD2	TRBJ2-7	-	15	CASSLVSGRAHEQYF	TGTGCCAGCAGTTTAGTGAGCGGGAGGGCCCACGAGCAGTACTTC
TRBV7-2	-	TRBJ2-5	few	13	CASSYAYQETQYF	TGTGCCAGCTCCTACGCTTACCAAGAGACCCAGTACTTC